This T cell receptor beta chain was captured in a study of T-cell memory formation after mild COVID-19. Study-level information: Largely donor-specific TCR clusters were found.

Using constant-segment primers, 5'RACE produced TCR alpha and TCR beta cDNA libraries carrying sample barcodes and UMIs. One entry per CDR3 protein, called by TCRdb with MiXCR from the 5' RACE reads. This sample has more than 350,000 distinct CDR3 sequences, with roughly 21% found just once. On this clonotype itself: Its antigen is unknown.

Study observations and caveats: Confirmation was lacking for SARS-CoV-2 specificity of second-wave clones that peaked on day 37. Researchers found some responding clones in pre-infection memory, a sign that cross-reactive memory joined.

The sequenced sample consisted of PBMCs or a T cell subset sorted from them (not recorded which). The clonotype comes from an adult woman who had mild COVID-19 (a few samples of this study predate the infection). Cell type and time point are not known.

The CDR3 region has the DNA TGTGCCTGGACTCGGGACATCTACAATGAGCAGTTCTTC. It translates to CAWTRDIYNEQFF. The chain links TRBV30 to TRBJ2-1; a possible D gene is TRBD1 (6 bases). Trimming pared 4 bases from V and 3 bases from J, leaving 10 bases between. Germline-derived CDR1 and CDR2 are GTSNPN and SVGIG (reference sequence). The CDR3 is 13 residues long.